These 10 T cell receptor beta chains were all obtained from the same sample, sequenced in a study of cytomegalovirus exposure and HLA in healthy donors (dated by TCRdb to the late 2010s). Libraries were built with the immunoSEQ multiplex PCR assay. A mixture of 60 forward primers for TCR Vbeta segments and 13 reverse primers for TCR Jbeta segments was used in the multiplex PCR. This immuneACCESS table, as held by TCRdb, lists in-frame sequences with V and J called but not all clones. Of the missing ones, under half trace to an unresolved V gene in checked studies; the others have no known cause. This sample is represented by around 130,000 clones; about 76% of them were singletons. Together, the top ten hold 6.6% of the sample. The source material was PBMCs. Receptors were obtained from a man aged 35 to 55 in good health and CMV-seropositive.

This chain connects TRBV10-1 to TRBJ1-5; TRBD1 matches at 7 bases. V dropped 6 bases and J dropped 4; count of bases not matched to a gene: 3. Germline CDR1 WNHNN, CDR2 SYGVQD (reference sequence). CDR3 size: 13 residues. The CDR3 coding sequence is TGCGCCAGCAGCGGGACAGCGAATCAGCCCCAGCATTTT. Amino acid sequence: CASSGTANQPQHF.

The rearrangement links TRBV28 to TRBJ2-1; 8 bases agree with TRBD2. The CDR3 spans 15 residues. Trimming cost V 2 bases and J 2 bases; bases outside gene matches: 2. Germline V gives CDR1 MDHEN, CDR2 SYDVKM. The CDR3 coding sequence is TGTGCCAGCAGTTTAGCGGGAGGAGCCTACAATGAGCAGTTCTTC. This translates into CASSLAGGAYNEQFF.

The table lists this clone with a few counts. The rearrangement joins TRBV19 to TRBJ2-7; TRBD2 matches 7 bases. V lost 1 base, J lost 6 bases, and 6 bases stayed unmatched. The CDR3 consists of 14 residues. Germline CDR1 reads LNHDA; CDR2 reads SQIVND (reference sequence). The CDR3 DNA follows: TGTGCCAGTAGTATAGGAGGGAGGGTCTTCGAGCAGTACTTC. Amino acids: CASSIGGRVFEQYF.

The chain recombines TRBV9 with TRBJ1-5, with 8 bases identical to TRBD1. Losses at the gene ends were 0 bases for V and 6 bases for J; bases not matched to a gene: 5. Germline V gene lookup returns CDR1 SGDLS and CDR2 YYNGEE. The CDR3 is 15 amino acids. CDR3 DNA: TGTGCCAGCAGCGTAGAGTCAGGGGGCGGTCAGCCCCAGCATTTT. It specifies CASSVESGGGQPQHF.

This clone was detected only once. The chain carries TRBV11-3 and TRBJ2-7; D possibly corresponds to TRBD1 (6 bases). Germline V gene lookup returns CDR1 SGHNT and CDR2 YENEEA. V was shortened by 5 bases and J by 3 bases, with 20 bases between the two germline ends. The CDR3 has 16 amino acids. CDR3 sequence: CASSAREGVLYYEQYF. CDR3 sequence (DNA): TGTGCCAGCAGCGCCCGCGAGGGGGTCCTTTACTACGAGCAGTACTTC.

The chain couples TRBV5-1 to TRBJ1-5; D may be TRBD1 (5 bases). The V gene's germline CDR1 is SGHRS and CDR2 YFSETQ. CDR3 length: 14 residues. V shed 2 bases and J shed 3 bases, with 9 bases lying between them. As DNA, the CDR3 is TGCGCCAGCAGCTTAGACAGCGCCAATCAGCCCCAGCATTTT. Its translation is CASSLDSANQPQHF.

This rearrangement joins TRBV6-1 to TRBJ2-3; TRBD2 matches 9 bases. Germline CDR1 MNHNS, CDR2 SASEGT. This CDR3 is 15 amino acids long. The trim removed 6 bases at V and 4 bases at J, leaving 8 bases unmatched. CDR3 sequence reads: CASSALAGGPDTQYF. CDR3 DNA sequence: TGTGCCAGCAGCGCTTTGGCGGGAGGGCCAGATACGCAGTATTTT.

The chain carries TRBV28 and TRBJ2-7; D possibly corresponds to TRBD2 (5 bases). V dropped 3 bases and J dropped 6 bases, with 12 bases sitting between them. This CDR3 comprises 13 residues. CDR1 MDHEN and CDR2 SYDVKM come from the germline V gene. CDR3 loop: CASSLLASIEQYF. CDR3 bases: TGTGCCAGCAGTTTGTTGGCTAGCATCGAGCAGTACTTC.

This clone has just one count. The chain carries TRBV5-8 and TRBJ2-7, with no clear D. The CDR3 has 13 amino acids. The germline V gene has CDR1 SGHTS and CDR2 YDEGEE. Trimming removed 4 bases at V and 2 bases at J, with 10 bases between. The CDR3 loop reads CASSPNPPYEQYF. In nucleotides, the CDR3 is TGTGCCAGCAGCCCTAACCCTCCCTACGAGCAGTACTTC.

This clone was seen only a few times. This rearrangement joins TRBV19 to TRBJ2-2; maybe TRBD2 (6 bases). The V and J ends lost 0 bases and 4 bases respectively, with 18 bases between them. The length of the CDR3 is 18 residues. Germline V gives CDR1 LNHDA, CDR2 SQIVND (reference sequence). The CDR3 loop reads CASSIDRGETRGTGELFF. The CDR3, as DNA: TGTGCCAGTAGTATAGATCGAGGCGAGACTAGGGGCACCGGGGAGCTGTTTTTT.